This TCR beta chain was sequenced during a study of tumor-infiltrating lymphocytes in localized non-small cell lung cancer. At the level of the study: The cohort mixed smokers and never-smokers, several histologies, and some post-neoadjuvant-chemotherapy samples.

General study findings and limits: TCR sequencing covered a subset of patients with enough tissue. Tumor T-cell fraction was not associated with recurrence-free survival. No T-cell fraction difference was seen between IM1 and IM2 tumors.

The CDR3 consists of 16 residues. V shed 4 bases and J 4 bases; nucleotides not matched to a gene: 8. The germline gives CDR1 WSHSY, CDR2 SAAADI. Measured with immunoSEQ multiplex PCR; TCRdb has only the in-frame clones, and not every one. The table records fewer than 13,000 clones, about 69% of them present only once. About this clone itself: Its antigen is not known.

Sequencing was done on a sample of lung tumor tissue. This chain uses TRBV10-2 with TRBJ2-2; 8 bases map to TRBD1. This TCR came from a human donor with non-small cell lung cancer. The CDR3: CASSVRAGGFTGELFF. As DNA, the CDR3 is TGCGCCAGCAGTGTGAGGGCAGGGGGCTTCACCGGGGAGCTGTTTTTT.